This T cell receptor beta chain was sequenced in a study of neoadjuvant anti-PD-1 for oral cavity cancer. Study details: Around day 43, patients without progression received a fourth nivolumab dose before surgery.

This sample's time point: after neoadjuvant nivolumab, at surgical resection. Notes on the study in general: Post-nivolumab, blood T cell clonality was significantly elevated in non-responders. Higher pretreatment blood Treg/Th17 ratios correlated with higher pretreatment blood and lower post-treatment tumor TCRbeta clonality.

About this clone itself: Its antigen is unknown.

The table came from immunoSEQ multiplex PCR; TCRdb's copy has only in-frame clones and leaves some out. There are 11,000 to 15,000 clones in the sample; approximately 77% occur only once, and 2% to 3% lies in the top ten. The sample here was PBMCs, taken after nivolumab (anti-PD-1) treatment. The receptor's source is a person between 40 and 80 years old with oral cavity squamous cell carcinoma.

This CDR3 is CASSLRWRTNTGELFF. CDR3 in DNA: TGTGCCAGCAGCTTACGTTGGCGGACGAACACCGGGGAGCTGTTTTTT. This chain connects TRBV7-8 to TRBJ2-2; the D is unclear. Germline CDR1 SGHVS, CDR2 FQNEAQ. This CDR3 has 16 residues. Trimming took off 2 bases at V and 0 bases at J, with 10 bases between the two ends.